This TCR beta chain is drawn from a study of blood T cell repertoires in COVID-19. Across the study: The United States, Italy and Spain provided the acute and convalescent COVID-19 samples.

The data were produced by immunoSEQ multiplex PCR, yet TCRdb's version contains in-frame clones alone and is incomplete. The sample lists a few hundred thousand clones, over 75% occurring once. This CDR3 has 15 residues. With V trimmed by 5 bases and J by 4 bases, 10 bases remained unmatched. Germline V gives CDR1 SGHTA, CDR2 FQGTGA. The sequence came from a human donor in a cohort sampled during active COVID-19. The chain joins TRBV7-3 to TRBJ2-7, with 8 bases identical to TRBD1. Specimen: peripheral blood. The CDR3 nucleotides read TGTGCCAGCAGCCCTTACCGGACAGGGCTGTACGAGCAGTACTTC. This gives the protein CASSPYRTGLYEQYF.